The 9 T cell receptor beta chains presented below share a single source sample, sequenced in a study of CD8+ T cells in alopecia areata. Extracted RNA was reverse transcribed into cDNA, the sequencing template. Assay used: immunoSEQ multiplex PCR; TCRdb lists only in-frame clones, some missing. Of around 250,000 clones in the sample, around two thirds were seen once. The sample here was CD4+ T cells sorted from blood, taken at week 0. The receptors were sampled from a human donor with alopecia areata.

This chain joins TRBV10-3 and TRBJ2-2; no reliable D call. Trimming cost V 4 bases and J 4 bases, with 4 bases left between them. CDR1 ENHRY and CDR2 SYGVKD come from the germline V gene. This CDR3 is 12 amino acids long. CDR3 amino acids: CAISAVTGELFF. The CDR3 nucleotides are TGTGCCATCAGTGCAGTCACCGGGGAGCTGTTTTTT.

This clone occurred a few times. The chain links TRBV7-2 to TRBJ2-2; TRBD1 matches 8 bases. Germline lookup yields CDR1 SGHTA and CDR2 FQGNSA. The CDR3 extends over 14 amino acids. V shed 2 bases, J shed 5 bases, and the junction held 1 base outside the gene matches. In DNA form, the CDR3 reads TGTGCCAGCAGCTTAACAGGGGGGACCGGGGAGCTGTTTTTT. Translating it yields CASSLTGGTGELFF. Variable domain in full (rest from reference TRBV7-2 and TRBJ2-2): GAGVSQSPSNKVTEKGKDVELRCDPISGHTALYWYRQSLGQGLEFLIYFQGNSAPDKSGLPSDRFSAERTGGSVSTLTIQRTQQEDSAVYLCASSLTGGTGELFFGEGSRLTVL.

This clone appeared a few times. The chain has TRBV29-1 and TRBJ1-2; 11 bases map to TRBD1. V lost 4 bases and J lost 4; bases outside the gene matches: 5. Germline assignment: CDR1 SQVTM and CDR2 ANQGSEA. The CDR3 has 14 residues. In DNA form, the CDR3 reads TGCAGCGTTGGCGGGACAGGGGGAGGCTATGGCTACACCTTC. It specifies CSVGGTGGGYGYTF.

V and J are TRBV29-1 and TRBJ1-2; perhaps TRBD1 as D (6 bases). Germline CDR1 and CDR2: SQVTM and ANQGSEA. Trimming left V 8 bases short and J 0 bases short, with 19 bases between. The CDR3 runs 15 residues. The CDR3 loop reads CSYLGGRGPNYGYTF. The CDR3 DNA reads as TGCAGCTACCTGGGGGGCAGGGGCCCTAACTATGGCTACACCTTC.

The CDR3 DNA is TGTGCCTGGAGCCACCAACACACCGGGGAGCTGTTTTTT. Its translation is CAWSHQHTGELFF. The V call is TRBV30, the J call TRBJ2-2; D call uncertain. There are 13 residues in the CDR3. Germline-derived CDR1 and CDR2 are GTSNPN and SVGIG (reference sequence). Deletions cut 3 bases from V and 3 bases from J, with 8 bases between.

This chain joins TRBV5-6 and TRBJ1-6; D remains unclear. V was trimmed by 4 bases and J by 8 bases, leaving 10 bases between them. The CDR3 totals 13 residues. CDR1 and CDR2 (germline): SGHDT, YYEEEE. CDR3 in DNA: TGTGCCAGCAGCCCCAGGAGGGATTCACCCCTCCACTTT. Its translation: CASSPRRDSPLHF.

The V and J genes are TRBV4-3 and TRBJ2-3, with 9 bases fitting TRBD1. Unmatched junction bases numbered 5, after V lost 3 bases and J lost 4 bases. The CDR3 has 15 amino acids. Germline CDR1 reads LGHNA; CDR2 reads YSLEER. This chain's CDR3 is CASSQGQGIADTQYF. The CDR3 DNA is TGCGCCAGCAGCCAGGGACAGGGTATCGCAGATACGCAGTATTTT.

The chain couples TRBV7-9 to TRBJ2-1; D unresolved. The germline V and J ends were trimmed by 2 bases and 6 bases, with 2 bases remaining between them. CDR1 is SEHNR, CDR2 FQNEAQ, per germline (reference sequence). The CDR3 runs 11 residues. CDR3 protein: CASSLINEQFF. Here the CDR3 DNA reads TGTGCCAGCAGCTTAATCAATGAGCAGTTCTTC.

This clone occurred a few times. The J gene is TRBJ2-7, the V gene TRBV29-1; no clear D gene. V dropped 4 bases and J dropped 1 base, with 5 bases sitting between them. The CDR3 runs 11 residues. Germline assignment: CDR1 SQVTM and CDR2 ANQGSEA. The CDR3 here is CSVARSYEQYF. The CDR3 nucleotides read TGCAGCGTTGCCCGGTCCTACGAGCAGTACTTC.